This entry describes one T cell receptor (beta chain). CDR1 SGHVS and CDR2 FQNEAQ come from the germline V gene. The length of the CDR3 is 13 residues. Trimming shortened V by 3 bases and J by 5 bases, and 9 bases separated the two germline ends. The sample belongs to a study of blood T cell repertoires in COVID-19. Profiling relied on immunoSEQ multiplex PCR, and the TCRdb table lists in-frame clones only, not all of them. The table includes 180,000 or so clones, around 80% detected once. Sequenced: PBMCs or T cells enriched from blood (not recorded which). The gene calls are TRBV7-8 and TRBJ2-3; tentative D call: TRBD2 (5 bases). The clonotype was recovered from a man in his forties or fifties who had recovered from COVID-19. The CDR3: CASSLDLKDTQYF. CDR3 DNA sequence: TGTGCCAGCAGCTTGGACTTGAAAGATACGCAGTATTTT.